This TCR beta chain was recorded in a study of T-cell reconstitution after alpha-beta-depleted transplantation in children. The CDR3 has 15 amino acids. The germline V gene has CDR1 SGHRS and CDR2 YFSETQ. V lost 2 bases and J 0 bases, leaving 11 bases between the germline ends. A TCRbeta library incorporating unique molecular identifiers was prepared. TCRdb re-called the PCR reads with MiXCR, one entry per CDR3 protein. The sample records roughly 500,000 distinct CDR3 sequences, over 25% being singletons. This chain connects TRBV5-1 to TRBJ1-1; D is undetermined. Source: PBMCs from the stem cell graft donor, taken from the stem cell graft. The sequence derives from a human donor who donated a stem cell graft to a child with aplastic anemia. The CDR3 DNA sequence: TGCGCCAGCAGCTTATATCAGGAGGTGAACACTGAAGCTTTCTTT. It yields the protein CASSLYQEVNTEAFF.